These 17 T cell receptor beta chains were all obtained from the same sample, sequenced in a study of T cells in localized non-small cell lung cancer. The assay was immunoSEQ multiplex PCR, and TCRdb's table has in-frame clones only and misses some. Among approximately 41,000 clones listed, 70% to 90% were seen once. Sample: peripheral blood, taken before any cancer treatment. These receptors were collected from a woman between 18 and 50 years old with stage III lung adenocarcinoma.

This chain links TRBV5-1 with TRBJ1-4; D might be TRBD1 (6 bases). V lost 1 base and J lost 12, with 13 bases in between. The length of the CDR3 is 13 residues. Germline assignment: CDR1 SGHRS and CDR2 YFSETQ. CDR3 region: CASSLREGVELFF. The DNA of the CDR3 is TGCGCCAGCAGCTTGAGGGAGGGGGTTGAACTGTTTTTT. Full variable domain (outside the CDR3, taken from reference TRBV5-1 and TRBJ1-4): KAGVTQTPRYLIKTRGQQVTLSCSPISGHRSVSWYQQTPGQGLQFLFEYFSETQRNKGNFPGRFSGRQFSNSRSEMNVSTLELGDSALYLCASSLREGVELFFGSGTQLSVL.

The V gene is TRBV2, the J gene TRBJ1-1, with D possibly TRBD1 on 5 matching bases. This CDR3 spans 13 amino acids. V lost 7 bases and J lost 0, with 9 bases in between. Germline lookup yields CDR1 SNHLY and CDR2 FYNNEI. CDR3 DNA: TGTGCCAGCACCAGGGTGGTGAACACTGAAGCTTTCTTT. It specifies CASTRVVNTEAFF.

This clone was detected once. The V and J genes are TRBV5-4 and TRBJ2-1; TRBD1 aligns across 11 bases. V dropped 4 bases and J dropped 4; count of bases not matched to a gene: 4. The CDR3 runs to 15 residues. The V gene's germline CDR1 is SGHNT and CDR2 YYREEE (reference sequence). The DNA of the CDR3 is TGTGCCAGCAGCCCAGGACAGGGGGCTTACAATGAGCAGTTCTTC. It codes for CASSPGQGAYNEQFF. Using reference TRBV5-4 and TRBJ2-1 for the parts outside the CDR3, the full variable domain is ETGVTQSPTHLIKTRGQQVTLRCSSQSGHNTVSWYQQALGQGPQFIFQYYREEENGRGNFPPRFSGLQFPNYSSELNVNALELDDSALYLCASSPGQGAYNEQFFGPGTRLTVL.

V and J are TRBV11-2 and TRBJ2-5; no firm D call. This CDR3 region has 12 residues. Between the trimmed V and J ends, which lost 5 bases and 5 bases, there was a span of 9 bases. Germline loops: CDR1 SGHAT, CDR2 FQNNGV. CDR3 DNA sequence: TGTGCCAGCAGCCCCACTGCGGAGACCCAGTACTTC. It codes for CASSPTAETQYF.

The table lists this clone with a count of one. CDR3 sequence: CAASGTSGGASYNEQFF. As DNA, the CDR3 is TGTGCCGCATCCGGGACTAGCGGGGGGGCGTCCTACAATGAGCAGTTCTTC. V gene TRBV5-4 combines with J gene TRBJ2-1; 16 nucleotides match TRBD2. Germline loops: CDR1 SGHNT, CDR2 YYREEE (reference sequence). The ends lost 10 bases at V and 1 base at J; junction bases unmatched: 8. This CDR3 is built from 17 residues. Drawing the rest from reference TRBV5-4 and TRBJ2-1, the complete variable domain is ETGVTQSPTHLIKTRGQQVTLRCSSQSGHNTVSWYQQALGQGPQFIFQYYREEENGRGNFPPRFSGLQFPNYSSELNVNALELDDSALYLCAASGTSGGASYNEQFFGPGTRLTVL.

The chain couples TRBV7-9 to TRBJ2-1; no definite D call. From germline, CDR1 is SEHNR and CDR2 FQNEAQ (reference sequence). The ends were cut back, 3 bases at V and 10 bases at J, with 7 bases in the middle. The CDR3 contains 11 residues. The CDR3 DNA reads TGTGCCAGCAGCTTTGGTAACGAGCAGTTCTTC. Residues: CASSFGNEQFF.

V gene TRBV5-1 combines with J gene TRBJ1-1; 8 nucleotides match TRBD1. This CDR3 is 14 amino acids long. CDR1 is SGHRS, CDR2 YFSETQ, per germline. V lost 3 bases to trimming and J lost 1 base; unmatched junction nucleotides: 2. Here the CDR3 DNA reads TGCGCCAGCAGCTACGGACAGGGGAACACTGAAGCTTTCTTT. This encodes CASSYGQGNTEAFF.

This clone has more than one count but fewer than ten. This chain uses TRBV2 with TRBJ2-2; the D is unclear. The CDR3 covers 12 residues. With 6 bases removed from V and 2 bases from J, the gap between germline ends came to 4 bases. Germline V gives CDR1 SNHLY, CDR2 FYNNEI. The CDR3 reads CASRGNTGELFF. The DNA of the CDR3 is TGTGCCAGCAGGGGAAACACCGGGGAGCTGTTTTTT.

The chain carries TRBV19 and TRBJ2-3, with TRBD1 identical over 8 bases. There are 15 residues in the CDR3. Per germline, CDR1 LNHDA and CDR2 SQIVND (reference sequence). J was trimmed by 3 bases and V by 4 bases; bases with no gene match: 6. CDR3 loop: CASSSGQGRTDTQYF. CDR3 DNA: TGTGCCAGTAGTAGTGGACAGGGCCGGACAGATACGCAGTATTTT.

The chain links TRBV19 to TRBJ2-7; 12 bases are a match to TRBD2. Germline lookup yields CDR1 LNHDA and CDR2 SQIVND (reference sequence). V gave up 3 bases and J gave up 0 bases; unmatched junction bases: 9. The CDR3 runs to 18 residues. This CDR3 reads CASSISGTSGSSSYEQYF. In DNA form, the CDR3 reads TGTGCCAGTAGTATTTCCGGGACTAGCGGGTCGAGCTCCTACGAGCAGTACTTC.

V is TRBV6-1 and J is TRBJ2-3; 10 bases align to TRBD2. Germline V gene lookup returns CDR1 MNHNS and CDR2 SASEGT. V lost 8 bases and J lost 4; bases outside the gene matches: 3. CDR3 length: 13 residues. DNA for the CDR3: TGTGCCAGCCGGACTAGCGGTCCAGATACGCAGTATTTT. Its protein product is CASRTSGPDTQYF.

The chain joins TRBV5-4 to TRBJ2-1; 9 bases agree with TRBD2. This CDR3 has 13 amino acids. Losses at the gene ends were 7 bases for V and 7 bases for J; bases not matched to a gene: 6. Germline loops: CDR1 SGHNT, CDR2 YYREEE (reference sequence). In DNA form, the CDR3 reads TGTGCCAGCTTGGCTAGCGGGGCGAATGAGCAGTTCTTC. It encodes CASLASGANEQFF.

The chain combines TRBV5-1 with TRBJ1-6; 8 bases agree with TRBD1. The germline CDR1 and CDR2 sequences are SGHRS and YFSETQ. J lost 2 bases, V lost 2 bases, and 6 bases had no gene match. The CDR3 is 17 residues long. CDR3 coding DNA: TGCGCCAGCAGCTTACAGGGGGAAGGCGCCTATAATTCACCCCTCCACTTT. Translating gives CASSLQGEGAYNSPLHF.

CDR3: CASSERGATEAFF. In nucleotides, the CDR3 is TGTGCCAGCAGTGAGAGGGGGGCCACTGAAGCTTTCTTT. This chain uses TRBV25-1 with TRBJ1-1, with D tentatively TRBD1 (6 bases). V lost 3 bases, J lost 4 bases, and 9 bases lay in between. The CDR3 contains 13 residues. Germline values: CDR1 MGHDK, CDR2 SYGVNS.

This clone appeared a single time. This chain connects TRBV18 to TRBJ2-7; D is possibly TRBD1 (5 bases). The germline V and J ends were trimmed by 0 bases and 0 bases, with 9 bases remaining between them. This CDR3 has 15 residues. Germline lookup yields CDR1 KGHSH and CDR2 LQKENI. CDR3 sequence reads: CASSPPGHGSYEQYF. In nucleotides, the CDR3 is TGTGCCAGCTCACCACCGGGGCACGGCTCCTACGAGCAGTACTTC.

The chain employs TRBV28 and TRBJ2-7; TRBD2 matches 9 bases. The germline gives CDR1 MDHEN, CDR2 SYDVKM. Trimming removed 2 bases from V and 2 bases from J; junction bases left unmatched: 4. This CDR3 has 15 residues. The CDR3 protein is CASSLDLAGTYEQYF. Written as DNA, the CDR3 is TGTGCCAGCAGTTTAGATCTAGCGGGGACCTACGAGCAGTACTTC.

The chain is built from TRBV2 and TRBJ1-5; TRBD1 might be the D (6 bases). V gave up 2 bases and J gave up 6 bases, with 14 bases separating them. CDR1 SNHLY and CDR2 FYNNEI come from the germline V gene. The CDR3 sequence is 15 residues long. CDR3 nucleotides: TGTGCCAGCAGTGAACGGGGGGGCGCCTCTCAGCCCCAGCATTTT. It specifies CASSERGGASQPQHF.